What follows are 28 T cell receptor beta chains derived from one specimen sequenced in a study of monozygotic twins with inflammatory bowel disease. TCRdb re-called the 5' RACE reads and shows each CDR3 protein once, DNA omitted. The sample yields fewer than 550,000 distinct CDR3 sequences, of which the top ten take up 2% to 2.5%. Sequencing used blood. The receptors originated from a human donor with ulcerative colitis or Crohn's disease, or a healthy co-twin of an affected twin (not recorded which).

V is TRBV20-1 and J is TRBJ1-6; TCRdb's assignment of TRBD1 cannot be checked, as there is no DNA. This CDR3 spans 14 amino acids. From germline, CDR1 is DFQATT and CDR2 SNEGSKA (reference sequence). The CDR3 is CSGRGQWDSSPLHF.

This chain uses TRBV11-2 with TRBJ2-1. The CDR3 runs 14 residues. Germline CDR1 and CDR2: SGHAT and FQNNGV. The CDR3 spells CASSLLDPYNEQFF.

The genes are TRBV21-1 and TRBJ2-5; TCRdb lists TRBD1, though no DNA is available to test this call. TRBV21-1 corresponds to a pseudogene. CDR3 length: 14 residues. The CDR3 here is CASRGAPPGETQYF.

The chain combines TRBV9 with TRBJ2-5; TCRdb selects TRBD1, and the lack of DNA leaves this call unchecked. Germline V CDR1 and CDR2: SGDLS, YYNGEE. This CDR3 is built from 15 residues. CDR3 sequence reads: CASSARAPPEETQYF.

This rearrangement joins TRBV5-1 to TRBJ1-4; the D gene TCRdb calls, TRBD1, cannot be checked with no DNA. The germline V gene encodes CDR1 SGHRS and CDR2 YFSETQ. This CDR3 spans 14 amino acids. CDR3 region: CASSLGDSNEKLFF.

This chain connects TRBV5-1 to TRBJ2-2; without DNA, the TCRdb call of TRBD1 cannot be checked. The CDR3 has 16 amino acids. Germline loops: CDR1 SGHRS, CDR2 YFSETQ. The CDR3: CASSLGGPTNTGELFF. The full variable domain, its missing parts supplied by reference TRBV5-1 and TRBJ2-2, is KAGVTQTPRYLIKTRGQQVTLSCSPISGHRSVSWYQQTPGQGLQFLFEYFSETQRNKGNFPGRFSGRQFSNSRSEMNVSTLELGDSALYLCASSLGGPTNTGELFFGEGSRLTVL.

The chain carries TRBV7-9 and TRBJ2-1. CDR1 and CDR2 (germline): SEHNR, FQNEAQ (reference sequence). There are 13 residues in the CDR3. CDR3 sequence reads: CASRRLAWDEQFF.

This chain joins TRBV5-1 and TRBJ2-1. This CDR3 spans 16 amino acids. Per the germline V gene, CDR1 is SGHRS and CDR2 is YFSETQ. CDR3 sequence reads: CASSLQRLATYNEQFF.

V and J are TRBV11-2 and TRBJ1-2; the TCRdb call, TRBD1, lacks DNA for checking. The CDR3 is made up of 14 amino acids. Germline V gives CDR1 SGHAT, CDR2 FQNNGV. CDR3 amino acids: CASSYREIGYGYTF.

CDR3 in amino acids: CASSLDLSGTTSYNSPLHF. The V and J genes are TRBV5-4 and TRBJ1-6. The CDR3 is 19 amino acids. Germline V lookup: CDR1 SGHNT, CDR2 YYREEE (reference sequence).

The chain employs TRBV30 and TRBJ1-1. CDR1 is GTSNPN and CDR2 is SVGIG in the germline V gene (reference sequence). The CDR3 sequence is 11 residues long. CDR3 region: CAWSVQREAFF.

This chain uses TRBV20-1 with TRBJ2-2. CDR3 length equals 12 residues. Germline values: CDR1 DFQATT, CDR2 SNEGSKA (reference sequence). The CDR3 sequence: CSATIYTGELFF.

The rearrangement links TRBV20-1 to TRBJ2-1; TCRdb calls TRBD2, which cannot be checked without DNA. The CDR3 has 16 amino acids. The germline V gene encodes CDR1 DFQATT and CDR2 SNEGSKA (reference sequence). CDR3 in amino acids: CSAGGTFLGSYNEQFF.

The J gene is TRBJ1-1, the V gene TRBV12-5. Per germline, CDR1 LGHNT and CDR2 FRNRAP. The CDR3 is 15 residues long. CDR3 protein: CASGLVRGENTEAFF.

V and J are TRBV3-1 and TRBJ2-2; the D call from TCRdb, TRBD2, cannot be confirmed without DNA. Germline V lookup: CDR1 LGHDT, CDR2 YNNKEL (reference sequence). The CDR3 covers 17 residues. CDR3: CASSQDPGGLNTGELFF.

This chain uses TRBV20-1 with TRBJ2-5; the D call of TRBD1 rests on TCRdb alone, since no DNA is present to check it. CDR1 and CDR2 from the germline V gene are DFQATT and SNEGSKA (reference sequence). The CDR3 runs 14 residues. This CDR3 reads CSARDGRGGETQYF.

The V and J genes are TRBV20-1 and TRBJ1-3. The CDR3 loop spans 14 amino acids. Per germline, CDR1 DFQATT and CDR2 SNEGSKA (reference sequence). This CDR3 is CSARVPDVRNTIYF.

The rearrangement links TRBV20-1 to TRBJ1-2; TCRdb calls TRBD1, which cannot be checked without DNA. Per the germline V gene, CDR1 is DFQATT and CDR2 is SNEGSKA (reference sequence). This CDR3 has 13 residues. The CDR3 loop reads CSAPLWESYGYTF.

The genes are TRBV4-1 and TRBJ2-5; TCRdb indicates TRBD1, and absent DNA this call remains unverified. The CDR3 has 16 amino acids. Germline V gene lookup returns CDR1 MGHRA and CDR2 YSYEKL. CDR3 loop: CASSQGTGMFGETQYF.

The chain combines TRBV10-3 with TRBJ1-2. The germline gives CDR1 ENHRY, CDR2 SYGVKD. The CDR3 spans 13 residues. This CDR3 reads CAISEGLVRGYTF.

This chain uses TRBV6-5 with TRBJ2-5; no DNA is available, so the TRBD2 call from TCRdb remains unchecked. The CDR3 loop spans 14 amino acids. The V gene's germline CDR1 is MNHEY and CDR2 SVGAGI. CDR3 amino acids: CASSYATSQATQYF.

The rearrangement uses TRBV29-1 and TRBJ1-1; the TCRdb D gene call, TRBD1, has no DNA to confirm it. The CDR3 length is 12 residues. Germline V gene lookup returns CDR1 SQVTM and CDR2 ANQGSEA. The CDR3 protein is CSVRQGPTEAFF. The complete variable domain, with remaining parts taken from reference TRBV29-1 and TRBJ1-1, reads SAVISQKPSRDICQRGTSLTIQCQVDSQVTMMFWYRQQPGQSLTLIATANQGSEATYESGFVIDKFPISRPNLTFSTLTVSNMSPEDSSIYLCSVRQGPTEAFFGQGTRLTVV.

The V gene is TRBV5-1, the J gene TRBJ1-2; TCRdb indicates TRBD1, and absent DNA this call remains unverified. This CDR3 spans 13 amino acids. The germline CDR1 and CDR2 sequences are SGHRS and YFSETQ. CDR3 loop: CASSLTGDYGYTF.

V usage is TRBV20-1 and J usage is TRBJ2-7; the D gene TCRdb calls, TRBD1, cannot be checked with no DNA. The CDR3 is 12 amino acids. The germline gives CDR1 DFQATT, CDR2 SNEGSKA (reference sequence). This CDR3 reads CSARGTAREQYF.

CDR3 protein: CASSLQTGNTGELFF. This chain joins TRBV28 and TRBJ2-2; TCRdb calls TRBD1, which cannot be checked without DNA. Germline V gene data show CDR1 as MDHEN and CDR2 as SYDVKM. The CDR3 covers 15 residues.

CDR3 amino acids: CASSSSVGPTDTQYF. V and J are TRBV7-2 and TRBJ2-3. Germline V gives CDR1 SGHTA, CDR2 FQGNSA. This CDR3 comprises 15 residues.

This chain uses TRBV20-1 with TRBJ1-5; as DNA is missing, the TRBD1 call by TCRdb cannot be tested. This CDR3 has 15 residues. Germline CDR1 is DFQATT and CDR2 is SNEGSKA (reference sequence). CDR3 residues: CSASVGQGRNQPQHF.

This chain connects TRBV7-8 to TRBJ1-2; TCRdb reports TRBD1, a call that lacks DNA to check it against. The CDR3 has 18 amino acids. Germline V gene sequence: CDR1 SGHVS, CDR2 FQNEAQ. The CDR3 loop is CASSPYRGGTGVRYGYTF.